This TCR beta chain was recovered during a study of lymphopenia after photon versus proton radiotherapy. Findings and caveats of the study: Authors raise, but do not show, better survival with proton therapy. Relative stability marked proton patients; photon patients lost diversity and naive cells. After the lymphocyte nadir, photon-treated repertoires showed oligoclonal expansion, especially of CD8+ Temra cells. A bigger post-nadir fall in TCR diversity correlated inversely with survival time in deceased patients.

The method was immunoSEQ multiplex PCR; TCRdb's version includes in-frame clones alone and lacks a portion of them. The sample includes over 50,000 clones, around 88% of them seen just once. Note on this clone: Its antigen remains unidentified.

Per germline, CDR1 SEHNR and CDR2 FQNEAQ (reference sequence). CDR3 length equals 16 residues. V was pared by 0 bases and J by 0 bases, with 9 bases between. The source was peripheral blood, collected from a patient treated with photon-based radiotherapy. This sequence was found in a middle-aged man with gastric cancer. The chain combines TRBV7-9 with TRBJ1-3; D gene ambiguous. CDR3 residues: CASSLAQTYSGNTIYF. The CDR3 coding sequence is TGTGCCAGCAGCTTAGCGCAAACTTACTCTGGAAACACCATATATTTT.